This TCR beta chain was observed in a study of cytomegalovirus exposure and HLA in healthy donors. Overall study results and limits: Later, TCR association rates were found to vary by HLA locus, highest for DRB1 and lowest for HLA-C. Reportedly, a later analysis found an Asian-associated ancestry cluster had fewer N-insertions than the roughly 700-donor mean.

Note on this clone: The antigen remains undetermined.

The PCR used 60 Vbeta and 13 Jbeta primers. The protocol was immunoSEQ multiplex PCR, while the TCRdb copy is restricted to in-frame clones and leaves out a portion. The table lists roughly 250,000 clones, roughly 86% of them singletons. Germline CDR1 is SNHLY and CDR2 is FYNNEI. This CDR3 comprises 14 residues. J gave up 4 bases and V 6 bases, and 7 bases lay outside the gene matches. In nominal health when sampled, donors likely had unrecorded immune exposures nonetheless. This TCR derives from a woman in her thirties or forties in good health and CMV-seropositive. This chain uses TRBV2 with TRBJ2-3; 7 nucleotides line up with TRBD1. Specimen: PBMCs. In DNA form, the CDR3 reads TGTGCCAGCAGCCCAGGGGGAAGCGCAGATACGCAGTATTTT. This sequence encodes CASSPGGSADTQYF.